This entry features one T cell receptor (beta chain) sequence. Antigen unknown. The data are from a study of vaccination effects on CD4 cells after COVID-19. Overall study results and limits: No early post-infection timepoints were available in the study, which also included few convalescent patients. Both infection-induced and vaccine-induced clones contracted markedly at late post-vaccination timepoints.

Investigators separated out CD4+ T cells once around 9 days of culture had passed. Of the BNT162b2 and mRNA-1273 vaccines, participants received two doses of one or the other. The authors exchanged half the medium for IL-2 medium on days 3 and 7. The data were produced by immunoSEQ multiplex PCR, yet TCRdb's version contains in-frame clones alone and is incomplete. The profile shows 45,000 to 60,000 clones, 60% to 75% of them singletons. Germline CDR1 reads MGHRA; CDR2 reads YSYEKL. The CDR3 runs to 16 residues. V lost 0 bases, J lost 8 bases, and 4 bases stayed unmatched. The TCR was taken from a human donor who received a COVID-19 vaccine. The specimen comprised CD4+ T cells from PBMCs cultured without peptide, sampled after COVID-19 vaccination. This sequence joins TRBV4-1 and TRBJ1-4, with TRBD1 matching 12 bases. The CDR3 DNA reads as TGCGCCAGCAGCCAAGATCGGGGGACAGGGGGCGAAAAACTGTTTTTT. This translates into CASSQDRGTGGEKLFF.